This T cell receptor beta chain was sequenced during a study of T cell clonotyping in hematopoietic cell transplantation. Study-level background: Pretransplant recipient samples were taken after cytoreduction. Points from the study as a whole: Recipient TCR diversity dropped after transplant; expanded clonotypes rose from day 30 to 180. Graft donor and pretransplant recipient Inverse Simpson Index values predicted broader posttransplant TCR diversity.

TCRdb keeps only in-frame clones here, not all; method: immunoSEQ multiplex PCR. The table records more than 40,000 clones, roughly 85% of them present only once. Stated time point: recipient sample about 28 days before transplant, after cytoreduction. Blood collection times were about day -28 and days 30, 100, 180 posttransplant. CDR3 length: 14 amino acids. CDR1 is MNHEY and CDR2 is SMNVEV in the germline V gene (reference sequence). Trimming removed 6 bases from V and 6 bases from J, with 14 bases in between. This clone was found a few times. Its antigen is unknown. Specimen: peripheral blood mononuclear cells, collected before stem cell transplant. The source of this sequence is a man in his fifties or sixties with acute myeloid leukemia. Some clones in this sample may be carry-over from other donors' samples. The chain joins TRBV27 to TRBJ2-2; D is undetermined. The CDR3 loop reads CASSPWILAGELFF. The CDR3 DNA follows: TGTGCCAGCAGCCCTTGGATCCTAGCCGGGGAGCTGTTTTTT.